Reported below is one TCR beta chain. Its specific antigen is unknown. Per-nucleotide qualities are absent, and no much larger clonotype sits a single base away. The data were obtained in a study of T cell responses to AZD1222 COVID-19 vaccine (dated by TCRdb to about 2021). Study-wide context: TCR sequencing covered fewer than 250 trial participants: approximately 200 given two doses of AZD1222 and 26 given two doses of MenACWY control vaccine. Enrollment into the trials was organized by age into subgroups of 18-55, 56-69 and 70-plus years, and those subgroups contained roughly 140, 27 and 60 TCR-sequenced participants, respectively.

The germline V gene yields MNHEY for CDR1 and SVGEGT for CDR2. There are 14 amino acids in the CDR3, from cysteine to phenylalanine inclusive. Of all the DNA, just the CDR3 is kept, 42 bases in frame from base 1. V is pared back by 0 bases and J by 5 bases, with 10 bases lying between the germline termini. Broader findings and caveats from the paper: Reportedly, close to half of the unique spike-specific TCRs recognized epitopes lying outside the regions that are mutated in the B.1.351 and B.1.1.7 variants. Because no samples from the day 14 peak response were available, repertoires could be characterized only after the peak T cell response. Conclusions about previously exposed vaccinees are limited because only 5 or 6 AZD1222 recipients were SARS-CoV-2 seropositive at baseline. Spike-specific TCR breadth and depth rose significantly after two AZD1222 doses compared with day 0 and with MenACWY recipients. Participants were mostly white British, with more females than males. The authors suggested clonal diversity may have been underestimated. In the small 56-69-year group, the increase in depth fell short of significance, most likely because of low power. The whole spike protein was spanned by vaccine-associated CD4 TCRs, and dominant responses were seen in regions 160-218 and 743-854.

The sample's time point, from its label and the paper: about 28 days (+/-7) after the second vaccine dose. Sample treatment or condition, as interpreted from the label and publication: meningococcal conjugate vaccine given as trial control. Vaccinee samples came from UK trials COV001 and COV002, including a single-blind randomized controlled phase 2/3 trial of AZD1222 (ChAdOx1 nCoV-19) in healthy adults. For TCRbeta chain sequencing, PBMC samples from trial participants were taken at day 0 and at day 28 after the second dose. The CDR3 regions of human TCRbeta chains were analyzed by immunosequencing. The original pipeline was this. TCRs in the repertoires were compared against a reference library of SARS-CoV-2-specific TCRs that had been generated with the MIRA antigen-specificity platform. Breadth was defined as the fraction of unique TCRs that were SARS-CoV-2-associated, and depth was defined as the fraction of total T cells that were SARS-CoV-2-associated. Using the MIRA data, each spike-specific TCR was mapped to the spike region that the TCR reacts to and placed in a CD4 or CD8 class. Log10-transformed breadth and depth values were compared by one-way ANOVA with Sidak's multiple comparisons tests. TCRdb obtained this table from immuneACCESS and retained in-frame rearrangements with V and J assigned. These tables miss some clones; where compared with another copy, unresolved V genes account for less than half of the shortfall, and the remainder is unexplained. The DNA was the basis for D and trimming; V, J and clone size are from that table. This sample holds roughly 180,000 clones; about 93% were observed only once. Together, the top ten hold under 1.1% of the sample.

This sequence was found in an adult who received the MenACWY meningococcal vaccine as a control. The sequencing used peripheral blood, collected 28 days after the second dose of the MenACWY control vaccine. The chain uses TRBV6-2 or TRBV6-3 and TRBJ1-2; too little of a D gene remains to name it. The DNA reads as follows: TGTGCCAGCAGTTACTCGGCCCCCCGGTATGGCTACACCTTC. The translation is CASSYSAPRYGYTF.